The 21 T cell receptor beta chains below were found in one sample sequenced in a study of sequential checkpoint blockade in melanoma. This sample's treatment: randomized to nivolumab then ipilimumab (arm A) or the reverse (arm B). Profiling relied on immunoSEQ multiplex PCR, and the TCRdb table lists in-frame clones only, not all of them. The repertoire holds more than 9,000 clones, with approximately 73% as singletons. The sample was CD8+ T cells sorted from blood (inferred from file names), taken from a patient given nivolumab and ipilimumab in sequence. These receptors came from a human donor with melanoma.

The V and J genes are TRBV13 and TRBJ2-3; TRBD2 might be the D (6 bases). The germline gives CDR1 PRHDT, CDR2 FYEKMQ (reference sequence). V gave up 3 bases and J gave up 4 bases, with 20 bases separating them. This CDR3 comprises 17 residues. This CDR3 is CASSFSLATSRADTQYF. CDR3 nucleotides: TGTGCCAGCAGCTTCTCACTAGCTACCTCAAGGGCAGATACGCAGTATTTT.

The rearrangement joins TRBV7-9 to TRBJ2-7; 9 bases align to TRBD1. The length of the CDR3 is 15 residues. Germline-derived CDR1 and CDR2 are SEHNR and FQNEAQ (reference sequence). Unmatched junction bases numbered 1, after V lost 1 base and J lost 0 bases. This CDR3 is CASSLGGQGSYEQYF. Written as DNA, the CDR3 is TGTGCCAGCAGCTTAGGGGGACAGGGCTCCTACGAGCAGTACTTC.

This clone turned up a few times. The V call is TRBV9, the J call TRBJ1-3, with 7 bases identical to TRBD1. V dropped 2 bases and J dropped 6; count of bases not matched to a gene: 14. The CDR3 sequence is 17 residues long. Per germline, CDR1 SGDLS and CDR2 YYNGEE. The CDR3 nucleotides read TGTGCCAGCAGCGTGGTGCCCCTGGCAGGGGGACTAAACACCATATATTTT. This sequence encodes CASSVVPLAGGLNTIYF.

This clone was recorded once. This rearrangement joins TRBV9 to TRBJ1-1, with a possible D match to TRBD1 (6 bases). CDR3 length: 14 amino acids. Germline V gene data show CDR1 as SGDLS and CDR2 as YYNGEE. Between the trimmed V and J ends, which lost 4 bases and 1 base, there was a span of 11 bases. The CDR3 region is CASSLWTENTEAFF. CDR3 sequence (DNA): TGTGCCAGCAGCCTATGGACAGAGAACACTGAAGCTTTCTTT.

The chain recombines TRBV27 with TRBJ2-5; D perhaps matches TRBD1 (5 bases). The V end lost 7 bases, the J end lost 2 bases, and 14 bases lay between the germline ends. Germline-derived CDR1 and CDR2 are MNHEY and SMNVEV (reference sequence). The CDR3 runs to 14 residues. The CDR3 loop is CASKVSGFQETQYF. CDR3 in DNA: TGTGCCAGCAAAGTCTCAGGGTTTCAAGAGACCCAGTACTTC.

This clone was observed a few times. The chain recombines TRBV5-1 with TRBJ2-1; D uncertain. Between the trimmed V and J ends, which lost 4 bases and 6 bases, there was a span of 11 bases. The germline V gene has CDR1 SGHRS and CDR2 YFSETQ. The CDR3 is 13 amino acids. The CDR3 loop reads CASSPPHPNEQFF. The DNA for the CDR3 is TGCGCCAGCAGCCCCCCCCATCCCAATGAGCAGTTCTTC.

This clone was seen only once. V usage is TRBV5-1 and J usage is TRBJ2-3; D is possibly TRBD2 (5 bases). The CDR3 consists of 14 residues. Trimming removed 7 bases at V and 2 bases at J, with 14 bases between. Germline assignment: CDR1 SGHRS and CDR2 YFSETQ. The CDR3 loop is CASLREVNTDTQYF. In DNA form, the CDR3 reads TGCGCCAGCTTGAGGGAAGTGAACACAGATACGCAGTATTTT.

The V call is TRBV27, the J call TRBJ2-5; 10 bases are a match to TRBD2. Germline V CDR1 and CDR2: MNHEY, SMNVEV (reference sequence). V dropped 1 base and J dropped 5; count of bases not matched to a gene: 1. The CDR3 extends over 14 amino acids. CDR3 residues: CASSLFSGRETQYF. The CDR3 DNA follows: TGTGCCAGCAGTTTATTTAGCGGGAGGGAGACCCAGTACTTC.

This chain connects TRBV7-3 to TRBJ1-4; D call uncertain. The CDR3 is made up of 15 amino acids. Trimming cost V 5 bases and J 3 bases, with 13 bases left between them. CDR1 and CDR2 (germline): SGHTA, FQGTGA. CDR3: CASSEGPGSNEKLFF. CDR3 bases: TGTGCCAGCAGCGAAGGTCCGGGGTCTAATGAAAAACTGTTTTTT.

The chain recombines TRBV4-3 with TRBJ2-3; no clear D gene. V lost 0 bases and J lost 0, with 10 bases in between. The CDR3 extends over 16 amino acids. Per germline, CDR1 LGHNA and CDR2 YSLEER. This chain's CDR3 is CASSQDTGFSTDTQYF. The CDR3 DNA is TGCGCCAGCAGCCAAGATACGGGTTTTAGCACAGATACGCAGTATTTT.

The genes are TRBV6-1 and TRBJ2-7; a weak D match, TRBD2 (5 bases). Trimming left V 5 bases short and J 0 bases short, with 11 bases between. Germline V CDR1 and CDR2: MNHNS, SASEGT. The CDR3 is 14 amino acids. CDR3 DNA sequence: TGTGCCAGCAGTTCCCGGGATTACTCCTACGAGCAGTACTTC. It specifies CASSSRDYSYEQYF.

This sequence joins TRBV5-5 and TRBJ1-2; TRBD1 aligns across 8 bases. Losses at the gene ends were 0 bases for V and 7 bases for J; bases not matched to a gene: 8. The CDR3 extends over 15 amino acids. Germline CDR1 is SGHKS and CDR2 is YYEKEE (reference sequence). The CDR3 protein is CASSLGRDRYFGYTF. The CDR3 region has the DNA TGTGCCAGCAGCTTGGGGCGGGACAGGTATTTTGGCTACACCTTC. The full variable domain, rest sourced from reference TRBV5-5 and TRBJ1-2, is DAGVTQSPTHLIKTRGQQVTLRCSPISGHKSVSWYQQVLGQGPQFIFQYYEKEERGRGNFPDRFSARQFPNYSSELNVNALLLGDSALYLCASSLGRDRYFGYTFGSGTRLTVV.

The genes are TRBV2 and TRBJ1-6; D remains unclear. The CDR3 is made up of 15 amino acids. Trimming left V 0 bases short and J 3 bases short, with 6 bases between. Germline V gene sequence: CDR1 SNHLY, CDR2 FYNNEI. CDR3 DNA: TGTGCCAGCAGTGAAGCGGCGGTCTATAATTCACCCCTCCACTTT. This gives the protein CASSEAAVYNSPLHF.

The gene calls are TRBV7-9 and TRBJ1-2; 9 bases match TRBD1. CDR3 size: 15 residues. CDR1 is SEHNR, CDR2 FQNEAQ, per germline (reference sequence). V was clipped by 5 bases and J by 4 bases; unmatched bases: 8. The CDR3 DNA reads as TGTGCCAGCAGCGGACAGGGGACTAGAATCTATGGCTACACCTTC. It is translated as CASSGQGTRIYGYTF.

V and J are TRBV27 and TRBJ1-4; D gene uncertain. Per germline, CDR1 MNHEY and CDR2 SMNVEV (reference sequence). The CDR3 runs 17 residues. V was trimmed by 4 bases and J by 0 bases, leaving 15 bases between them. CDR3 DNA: TGTGCCAGCAGTTCCCAGGTTGCAGCAGCAACTAATGAAAAACTGTTTTTT. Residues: CASSSQVAAATNEKLFF.

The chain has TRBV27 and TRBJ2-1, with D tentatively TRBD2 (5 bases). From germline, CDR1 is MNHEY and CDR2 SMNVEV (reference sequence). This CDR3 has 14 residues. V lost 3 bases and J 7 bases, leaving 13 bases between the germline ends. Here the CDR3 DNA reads TGTGCCAGCAGTTTCGGTAGCGAGCGGAATGAGCAGTTCTTC. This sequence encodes CASSFGSERNEQFF.

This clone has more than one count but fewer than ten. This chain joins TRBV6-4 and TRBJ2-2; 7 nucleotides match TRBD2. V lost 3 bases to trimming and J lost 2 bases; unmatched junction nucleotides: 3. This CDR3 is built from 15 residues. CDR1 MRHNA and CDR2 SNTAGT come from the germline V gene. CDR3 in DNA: TGTGCCAGCAGTGATGGCGGGAGCAACACCGGGGAGCTGTTTTTT. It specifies CASSDGGSNTGELFF.

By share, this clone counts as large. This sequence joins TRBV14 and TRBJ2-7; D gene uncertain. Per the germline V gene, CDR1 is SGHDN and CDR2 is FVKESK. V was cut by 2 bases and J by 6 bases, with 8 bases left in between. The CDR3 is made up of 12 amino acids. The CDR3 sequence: CASSQNSLEQYF. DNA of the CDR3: TGTGCCAGCAGCCAAAATAGCCTCGAGCAGTACTTC.

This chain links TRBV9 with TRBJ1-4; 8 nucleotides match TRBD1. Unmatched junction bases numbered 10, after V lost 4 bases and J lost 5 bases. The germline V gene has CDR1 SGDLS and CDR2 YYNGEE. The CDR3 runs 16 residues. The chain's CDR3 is CASSPSTDRENEKLFF. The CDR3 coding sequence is TGTGCCAGCAGCCCGAGCACGGACAGGGAAAATGAAAAACTGTTTTTT.

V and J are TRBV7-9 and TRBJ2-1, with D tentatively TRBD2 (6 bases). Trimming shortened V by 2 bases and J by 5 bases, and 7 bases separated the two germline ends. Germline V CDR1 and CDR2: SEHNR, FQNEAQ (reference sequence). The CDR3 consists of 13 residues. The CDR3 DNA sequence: TGTGCCAGCAGCTTAAGGACTAACAATGAGCAGTTCTTC. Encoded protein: CASSLRTNNEQFF.

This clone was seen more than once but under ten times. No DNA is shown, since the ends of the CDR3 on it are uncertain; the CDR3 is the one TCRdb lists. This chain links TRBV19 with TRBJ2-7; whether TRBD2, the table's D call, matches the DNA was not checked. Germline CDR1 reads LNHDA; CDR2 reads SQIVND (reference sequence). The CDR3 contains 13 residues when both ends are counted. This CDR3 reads CASSSGRYYEQYF.